A single sample is the source of the 6 T cell receptor delta chains below, sequenced in a study of gamma delta lymphoproliferative disorders and STAT genes. TCRdb ran CATT on the multiplex PCR reads. The sample yields 3,100 or so delta-chain clones, about 1% seen once. PBMCs from patients and controls supplied the genomic DNA for sequencing. The sample was blood. The origin of the receptors is a human donor in good health.

The sample holds a few counts of this clone. The protein TCRdb gives is from a much larger clone and does not agree with this DNA's translation at residue 10, likely a read error; the protein shown here comes from the DNA. This sequence joins TRDV2 and TRDJ1; 11 bases are a match to TRDD3. The CDR3 has 19 residues. Germline assignment: CDR1 GEAIGNYY and CDR2 EKD. Trimming took 1 base from V and 2 from J; bases not matched to a gene: 14. In DNA, the CDR3 is TGTGCCTGTGACACTCTACTGGGGGATATGCTTGGGGGGACCGATAAACTCATCTTT. Its protein is CACDTLLGDMLGGTDKLIF.

This clone is classed as large. The same CDR3 arises from other DNA sequences in this sample as well. DNA of the CDR3: TGTGCCTGTGACACACTTCGCCTGGGGGATACGTTCACCGATAAACTCATCTTT. Amino acid sequence: CACDTLRLGDTFTDKLIF. J is TRDJ1 and V is TRDV2, with 12 bases fitting TRDD3. V lost 1 base, J lost 1 base, and 9 bases stayed unmatched. Germline CDR1 reads GEAIGNYY; CDR2 reads EKD. The CDR3 extends over 18 amino acids.

About this clone: TCRdb attributes to this sequence the protein of a much larger clone, which differs from the DNA translation at residue 8; a read error is likely, and the protein displayed is translated from the DNA. The chain joins TRDV2 to TRDJ1; D is perhaps TRDD3 (5 bases). V was trimmed by 0 bases and J by 0 bases, leaving 13 bases between them. This CDR3 region has 16 residues. Germline V CDR1 and CDR2: GEAIGNYY, EKD. CDR3 nucleotides: TGTGCCTGTGACACCTTACTGGAGGAATACACCGATAAACTCATCTTT. This gives the protein CACDTLLEEYTDKLIF.

With respect to this clone: This likely reflects a read error, since a far larger clone is one base away. This sample also contains other DNA sequences that code for the same CDR3. This chain uses TRDV2 with TRDJ1, with 9 positions matching TRDD3. Trimming removed 3 bases from V and 1 base from J; junction bases left unmatched: 11. There are 17 residues in the CDR3. CDR1 is GEAIGNYY, CDR2 EKD, per germline. The CDR3 DNA sequence: TGTGCCTGTGACCCCGTACTGGGGGAGAAGATCACCGATAAACTCATCTTT. It codes for CACDPVLGEKITDKLIF.

This clone is termed large. This chain connects TRDV1 to TRDJ1, with D uncertain. This CDR3 has 14 residues. Trimming took off 2 bases at V and 3 bases at J, with 10 bases between the two ends. Germline V gene data show CDR1 as TSWWSYY and CDR2 as QGS. The CDR3 DNA reads as TGTGCTCTTGGGGAAAGGGGTTTGGCCGATAAACTCATCTTT. It specifies CALGERGLADKLIF.

Remarks on this clone: The protein held in TCRdb is that of a much larger clone and does not match this DNA's translation at residue 11, likely because of a read error; the protein shown is translated from the DNA. V and J are TRDV2 and TRDJ1; D is perhaps TRDD3 (5 bases). V lost 0 bases, J lost 4 bases, and 29 bases lay in between. Germline CDR1 GEAIGNYY, CDR2 EKD. This CDR3 is 20 amino acids long. As DNA, the CDR3 is TGTGCCTGTGACACCGTGTCAGGGGGCCAATTTGATGTACCACTCGATAAACTCATCTTT. Encoded protein: CACDTVSGGQFDVPLDKLIF.